Listed here are 10 T cell receptor beta chains from one sample, sequenced in a study of shared clonotypes between healthy human individuals. This table comes from immunoSEQ multiplex PCR, and its TCRdb copy is limited to in-frame clones, with some not included. The sample has under 2,500,000 clones, nearly 97% seen once. The sample consisted of naive CD4+ T cells sorted from blood. Subset here: CD45RA+ positively selected. All receptors come from a young man in good health.

On this clone: Other nucleotide sequences from this sample produce the same CDR3. J is TRBJ2-5 and V is TRBV5-6, with 8 bases aligning to TRBD1. The J segment lost 5 bases and the V segment lost 4 bases, leaving 7 bases of the junction unmatched. CDR1 and CDR2 (germline): SGHDT, YYEEEE. This CDR3 is built from 14 residues. CDR3 sequence: CASSRGTGWETQYF. CDR3 nucleotide sequence: TGTGCCAGCAGCAGAGGGACAGGCTGGGAGACCCAGTACTTC. Using reference TRBV5-6 and TRBJ2-5 for the parts outside the CDR3, the full variable domain is DAGVTQSPTHLIKTRGQQVTLRCSPKSGHDTVSWYQQALGQGPQFIFQYYEEEERQRGNFPDRFSGHQFPNYSSELNVNALLLGDSALYLCASSRGTGWETQYFGPGTRLLVL.

Comments on this clone: The sample has other DNA sequences that encode this CDR3 too. The genes are TRBV6-5 and TRBJ2-6; D may be TRBD2 (5 bases). The CDR3 length is 15 residues. Trimming stripped 5 bases from V and 2 bases from J, with 10 bases between. Germline V CDR1 and CDR2: MNHEY, SVGAGI. CDR3 protein: CASSPGGAGANVLTF. CDR3 DNA: TGTGCCAGCAGTCCCGGAGGAGCTGGGGCCAACGTCCTGACTTTC.

This rearrangement joins TRBV2 to TRBJ2-3; 12 bases line up with TRBD1. CDR1 and CDR2 from the germline V gene are SNHLY and FYNNEI. The CDR3 is made up of 20 amino acids. J gave up 1 base and V 1 base, and 12 bases lay outside the gene matches. CDR3 sequence: CASSEVLGTGGVKGTDTQYF. CDR3 nucleotides: TGTGCCAGCAGTGAAGTATTAGGGACAGGGGGCGTTAAGGGCACAGATACGCAGTATTTT.

This chain connects TRBV5-6 to TRBJ2-2; tentatively, D is TRBD1 or TRBD2 (5 bases each). Germline V CDR1 and CDR2: SGHDT, YYEEEE. The V and J ends lost 1 base and 5 bases respectively, with 15 bases between them. This CDR3 contains 16 residues. CDR3 nucleotides: TGTGCCAGCAGCTTGTCGAGGGGTTCGCGAACCGGGGAGCTGTTTTTT. Its protein product is CASSLSRGSRTGELFF.

This chain joins TRBV19 and TRBJ2-5, with 9 bases matching TRBD2. CDR3 size: 11 residues. Germline values: CDR1 LNHDA, CDR2 SQIVND (reference sequence). V gave up 8 bases and J gave up 10 bases; unmatched junction bases: 5. CDR3 DNA: TGTGCCAGTCGCGGCGGGGGGGGCCAGTACTTC. It codes for CASRGGGGQYF.

This chain joins TRBV5-1 and TRBJ1-2; TRBD1 matches at 8 bases. The CDR3 length is 14 residues. Unmatched junction bases numbered 5, after V lost 1 base and J lost 6 bases. Germline CDR1 reads SGHRS; CDR2 reads YFSETQ. The CDR3 DNA reads as TGCGCCAGCAGCTTGTCCAGGGGGCTTGATGGCTACACCTTC. Amino acid sequence: CASSLSRGLDGYTF.

The genes are TRBV5-1 and TRBJ1-2; D call uncertain. CDR3 size: 12 residues. From germline, CDR1 is SGHRS and CDR2 YFSETQ. Trimming took 4 bases from V and 8 from J, leaving 12 bases between them. CDR3 loop: CASSPPGVGYTF. The CDR3 region has the DNA TGCGCCAGCAGCCCTCCCGGGGTCGGCTACACCTTC.

This clone was detected once. The rearrangement uses TRBV10-3 and TRBJ2-7, with 8 bases identical to TRBD2. The CDR3 consists of 14 residues. V lost 4 bases to trimming and J lost 1 base; unmatched junction nucleotides: 3. CDR1 ENHRY and CDR2 SYGVKD come from the germline V gene. CDR3 residues: CAISAAGASYEQYF. The DNA for the CDR3 is TGTGCCATCAGTGCAGCGGGAGCTTCCTACGAGCAGTACTTC.

This clone was observed a few times. The chain combines TRBV19 with TRBJ1-3, with no clear D. In germline, CDR1 is LNHDA, CDR2 SQIVND (reference sequence). Deletions cut 6 bases from V and 0 bases from J, with 9 bases between. The CDR3 covers 14 residues. The CDR3: CASSVGYSGNTIYF. CDR3 DNA sequence: TGTGCCAGTAGCGTCGGGTACTCTGGAAACACCATATATTTT.

As concerns this clone: The sample contains more than one DNA sequence encoding this CDR3. V and J are TRBV2 and TRBJ1-5, with 11 bases lining up with TRBD1. The CDR3 is made up of 14 amino acids. Germline trimming cut 4 bases from V and 7 bases from J; bases unmatched to any gene: 3. From germline, CDR1 is SNHLY and CDR2 FYNNEI. The CDR3 protein is CASSGTGGRQPQHF. CDR3 DNA: TGTGCCAGCAGTGGGACAGGGGGCCGGCAGCCCCAGCATTTT.